This T cell receptor (beta chain) was identified in a study of cytomegalovirus exposure and HLA in healthy donors. Notes on the study in general: In an earlier analysis, about 87% or about 30%: the productive usage of most TCR beta V segments.

It was with 60 Vbeta and 13 Jbeta primers that the PCR ran. TCRdb's copy holds only in-frame clones and misses some; the assay was immunoSEQ multiplex PCR. Of around 190,000 clones in the sample, 85% are singletons; the top ten hold under 3%. The V segment lost 0 bases and the J segment 4 bases; nucleotides outside the gene matches: 8. The CDR3 spans 18 residues. The germline V gene encodes CDR1 MGHRA and CDR2 YSYEKL. This clone showed up just once. Its target is not known. This chain joins TRBV4-1 and TRBJ2-6; 8 nucleotides match TRBD1. This sequence was found in a woman aged 50 to 65 in good health and CMV-seronegative. Sequenced sample: PBMCs. This chain's CDR3 is CASSQDQAGGSGANVLTF. CDR3 sequence (DNA): TGCGCCAGCAGCCAAGATCAGGCAGGGGGCTCGGGGGCCAACGTCCTGACTTTC.